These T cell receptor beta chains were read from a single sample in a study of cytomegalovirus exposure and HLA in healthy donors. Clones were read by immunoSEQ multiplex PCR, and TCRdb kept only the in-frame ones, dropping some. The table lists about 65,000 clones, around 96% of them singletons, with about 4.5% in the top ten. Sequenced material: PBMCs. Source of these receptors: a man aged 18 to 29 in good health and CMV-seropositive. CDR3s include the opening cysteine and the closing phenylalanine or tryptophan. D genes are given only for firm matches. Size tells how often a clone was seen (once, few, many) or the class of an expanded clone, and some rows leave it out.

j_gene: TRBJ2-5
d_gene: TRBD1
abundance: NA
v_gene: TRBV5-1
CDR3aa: CASSMTGEETQYF
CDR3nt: TGCGCCAGCAGCATGACAGGGGAAGAGACCCAGTACTTC

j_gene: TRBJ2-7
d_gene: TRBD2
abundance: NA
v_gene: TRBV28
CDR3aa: CASSLLAGALSEQYF
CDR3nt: TGTGCCAGCAGTTTGCTAGCGGGGGCCCTGAGTGAGCAGTACTTC

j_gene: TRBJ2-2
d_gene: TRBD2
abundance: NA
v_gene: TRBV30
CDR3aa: CAWSVGGLAGVVAGELFF
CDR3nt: TGTGCCTGGAGTGTCGGTGGCCTAGCGGGAGTCGTCGCCGGGGAGCTGTTTTTT

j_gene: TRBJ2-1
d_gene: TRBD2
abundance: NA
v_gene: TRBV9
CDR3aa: CASSPTSGGAGFF
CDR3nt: TGTGCCAGCAGCCCGACTAGCGGGGGCGCGGGGTTCTTC

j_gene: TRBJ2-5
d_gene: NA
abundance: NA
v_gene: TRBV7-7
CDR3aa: CASSRESQETQYF
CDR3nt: TGTGCTAGCAGCAGAGAAAGCCAAGAGACCCAGTACTTC

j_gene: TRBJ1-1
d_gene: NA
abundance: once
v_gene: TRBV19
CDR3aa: CASSINRNTEAFF
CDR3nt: TGTGCCAGTAGTATTAATCGGAACACTGAAGCTTTCTTT

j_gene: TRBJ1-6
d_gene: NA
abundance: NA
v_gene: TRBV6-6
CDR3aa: CASSYGQPRDNSPLHF
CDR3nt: TGTGCCAGCAGTTACGGACAGCCCCGGGATAATTCACCCCTCCACTTT

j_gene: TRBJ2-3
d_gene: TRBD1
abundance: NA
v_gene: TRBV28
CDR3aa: CASSPDRVTDTQYF
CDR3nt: TGTGCCAGCAGCCCGGACAGGGTAACAGATACGCAGTATTTT

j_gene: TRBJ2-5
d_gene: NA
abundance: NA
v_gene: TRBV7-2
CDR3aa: CASSTGYKETQYF
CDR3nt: TGTGCCAGCAGCACAGGATACAAAGAGACCCAGTACTTC

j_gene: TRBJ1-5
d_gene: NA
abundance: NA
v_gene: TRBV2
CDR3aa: CASKPDTSNQPQHF
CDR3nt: TGTGCCAGCAAACCGGACACCAGCAATCAGCCCCAGCATTTT

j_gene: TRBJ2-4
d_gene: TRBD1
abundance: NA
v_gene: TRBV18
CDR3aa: CASSPLMGQGSHIQYF
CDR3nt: TGTGCCAGCTCACCCCTAATGGGACAGGGGAGCCACATTCAGTACTTC

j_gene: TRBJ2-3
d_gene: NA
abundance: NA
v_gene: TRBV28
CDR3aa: CASSSTTKTDTQYF
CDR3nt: TGTGCCAGCAGCTCGACTACGAAAACAGATACGCAGTATTTT

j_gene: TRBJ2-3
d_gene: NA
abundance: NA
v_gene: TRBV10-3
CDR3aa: CAIKPGQSTDTQYF
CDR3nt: TGTGCCATCAAGCCGGGACAAAGCACAGATACGCAGTATTTT

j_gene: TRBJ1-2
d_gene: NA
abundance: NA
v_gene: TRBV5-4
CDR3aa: CASSWGGERNYGYTF
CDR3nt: TGTGCCAGCAGCTGGGGGGGCGAGAGAAACTATGGCTACACCTTC

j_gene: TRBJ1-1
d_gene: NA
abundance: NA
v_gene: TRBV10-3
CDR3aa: CAISRGGTEAFF
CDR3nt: TGTGCCATCAGCCGGGGGGGGACTGAAGCTTTCTTT

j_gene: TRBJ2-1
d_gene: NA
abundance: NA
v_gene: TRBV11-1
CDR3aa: CASSLDRPREQFF
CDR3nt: TGTGCCAGCAGCTTAGATCGGCCTAGGGAGCAGTTCTTC

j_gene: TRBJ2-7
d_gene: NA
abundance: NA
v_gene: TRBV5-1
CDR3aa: CASSLAQGSGEQYF
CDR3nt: TGCGCCAGCAGCTTGGCCCAGGGGTCCGGCGAGCAGTACTTC

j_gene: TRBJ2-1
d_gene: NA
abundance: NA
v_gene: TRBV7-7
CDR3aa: CASSLQVDGNEQFF
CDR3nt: TGTGCTAGCAGCTTGCAGGTAGATGGCAATGAGCAGTTCTTC

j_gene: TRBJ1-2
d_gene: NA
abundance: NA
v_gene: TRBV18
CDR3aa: CASSGAGTHPLYGYTF
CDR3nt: TGTGCCAGCTCTGGAGCGGGTACCCACCCCCTATATGGCTACACCTTC

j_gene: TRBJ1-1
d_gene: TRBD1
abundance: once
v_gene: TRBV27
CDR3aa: CASSARTGEGEAFF
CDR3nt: TGTGCCAGCAGTGCCCGGACAGGTGAGGGTGAAGCTTTCTTT

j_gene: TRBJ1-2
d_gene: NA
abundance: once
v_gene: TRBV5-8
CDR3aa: CASSPGQSTNYGYTF
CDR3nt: TGTGCCAGCAGCCCCGGACAGAGTACTAACTATGGCTACACCTTC

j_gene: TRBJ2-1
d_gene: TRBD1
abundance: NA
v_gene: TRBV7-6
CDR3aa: CASSLGPGGMDEQFF
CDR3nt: TGTGCCAGCAGCTTAGGGCCAGGGGGTATGGATGAGCAGTTCTTC

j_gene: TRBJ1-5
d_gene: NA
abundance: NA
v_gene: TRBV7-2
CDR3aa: CASSPDAGRGQPQHF
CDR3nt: TGTGCCAGCAGCCCCGACGCGGGGAGAGGGCAGCCCCAGCATTTT

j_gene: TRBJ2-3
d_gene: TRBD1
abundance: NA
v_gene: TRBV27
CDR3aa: CASSPGQGAGDTQYF
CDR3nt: TGTGCCAGCAGTCCGGGACAGGGGGCTGGAGATACGCAGTATTTT

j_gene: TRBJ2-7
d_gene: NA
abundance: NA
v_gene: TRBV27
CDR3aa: CASKPGSRSLEQYF
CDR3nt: TGTGCCAGCAAGCCGGGTAGCCGCTCCCTCGAGCAGTACTTC

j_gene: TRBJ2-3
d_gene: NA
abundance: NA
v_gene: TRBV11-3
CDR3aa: CASSLEGAGDTQYF
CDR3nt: TGTGCCAGCAGCTTAGAGGGTGCAGGAGATACGCAGTATTTT

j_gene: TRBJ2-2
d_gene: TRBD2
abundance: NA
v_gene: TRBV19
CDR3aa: CASSIMLAGAWAGELFF
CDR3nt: TGTGCCAGTAGTATAATGCTAGCGGGAGCTTGGGCCGGGGAGCTGTTTTTT

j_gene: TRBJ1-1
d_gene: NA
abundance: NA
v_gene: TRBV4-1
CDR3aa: CASSQEPAGTEAFF
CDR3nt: TGCGCCAGCAGCCAAGAGCCGGCGGGCACTGAAGCTTTCTTT

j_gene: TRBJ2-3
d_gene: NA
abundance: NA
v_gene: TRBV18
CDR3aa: CASSQSSGSGDTQYF
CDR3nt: TGTGCCAGCTCACAGAGCAGCGGTTCGGGAGATACGCAGTATTTT

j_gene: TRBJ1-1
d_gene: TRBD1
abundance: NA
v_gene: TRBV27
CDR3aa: CASSLSGTGWGGTEAFF
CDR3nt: TGTGCCAGCAGTTTGTCCGGGACAGGGTGGGGAGGGACTGAAGCTTTCTTT

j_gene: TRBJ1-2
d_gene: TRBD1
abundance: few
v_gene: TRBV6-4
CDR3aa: CASSDAGDRGILTF
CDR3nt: TGTGCCAGCAGTGACGCCGGAGACAGGGGTATACTAACCTTC